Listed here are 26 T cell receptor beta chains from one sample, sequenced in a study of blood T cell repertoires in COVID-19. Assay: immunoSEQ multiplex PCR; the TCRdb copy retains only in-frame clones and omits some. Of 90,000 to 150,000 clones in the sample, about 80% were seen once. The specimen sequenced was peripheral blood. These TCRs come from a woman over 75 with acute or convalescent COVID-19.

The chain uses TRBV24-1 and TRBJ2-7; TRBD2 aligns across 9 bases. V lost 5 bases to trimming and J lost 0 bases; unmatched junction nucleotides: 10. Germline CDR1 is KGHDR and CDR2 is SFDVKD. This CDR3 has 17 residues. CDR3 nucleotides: TGTGCCACCAGTGGCCAGACTAGCGGAGCTCTCTCCTACGAGCAGTACTTC. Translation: CATSGQTSGALSYEQYF.

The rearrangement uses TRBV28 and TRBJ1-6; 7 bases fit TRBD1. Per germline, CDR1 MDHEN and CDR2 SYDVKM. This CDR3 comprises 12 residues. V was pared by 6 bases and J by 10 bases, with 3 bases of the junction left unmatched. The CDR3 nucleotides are TGTGCCAGCAGGGCAGGGGGATCACCCCTCCACTTT. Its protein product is CASRAGGSPLHF.

DNA for the CDR3: TGTGCCAGCTTTGGACAGGCCAACTATGGCTACACCTTC. Residues: CASFGQANYGYTF. The chain recombines TRBV5-4 with TRBJ1-2; TRBD1 aligns across 7 bases. Looked up from germline, CDR1 is SGHNT and CDR2 is YYREEE (reference sequence). Trimming cost V 7 bases and J 2 bases; bases outside gene matches: 5. This CDR3 is 13 amino acids long.

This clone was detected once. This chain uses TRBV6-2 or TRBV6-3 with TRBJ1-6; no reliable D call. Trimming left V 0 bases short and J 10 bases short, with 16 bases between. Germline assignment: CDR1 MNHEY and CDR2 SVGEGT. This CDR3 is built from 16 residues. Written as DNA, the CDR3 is TGTGCCAGCAGTTACTCGTTGTACAGCGGCTCCTCACCCCTCCACTTT. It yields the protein CASSYSLYSGSSPLHF.

The CDR3 DNA follows: TGTGCCTGGAGTGAATGGCAGCCAGGGGCTTATGGCTACACCTTC. Amino acid sequence: CAWSEWQPGAYGYTF. The chain employs TRBV30 and TRBJ1-2; the D gene is possibly TRBD1 (6 bases). Germline V gene data show CDR1 as GTSNPN and CDR2 as SVGIG (reference sequence). Trimming cost V 1 base and J 5 bases, with 17 bases left between them. The CDR3 runs 15 residues.

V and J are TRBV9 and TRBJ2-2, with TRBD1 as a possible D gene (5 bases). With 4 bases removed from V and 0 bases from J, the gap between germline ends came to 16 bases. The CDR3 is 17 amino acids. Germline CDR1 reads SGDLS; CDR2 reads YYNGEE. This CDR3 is CASSPFLDSSNTGELFF. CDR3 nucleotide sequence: TGTGCCAGCAGCCCCTTCCTTGACAGCTCGAACACCGGGGAGCTGTTTTTT.

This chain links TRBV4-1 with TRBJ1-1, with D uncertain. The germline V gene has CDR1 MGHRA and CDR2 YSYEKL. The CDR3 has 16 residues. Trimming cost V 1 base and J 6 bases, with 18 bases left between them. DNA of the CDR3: TGCGCCAGCAGCCAAGGGGAGGAAAGCAGGTGGGCTGAAGCTTTCTTT. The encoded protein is CASSQGEESRWAEAFF.

The DNA of the CDR3 is TGTGCCAGCAGCCTCCAAGCGGGGGGGTGGTACAATGAGCAGTTCTTC. Encoded protein: CASSLQAGGWYNEQFF. The chain joins TRBV5-4 to TRBJ2-1, with 10 bases matching TRBD2. Per germline, CDR1 SGHNT and CDR2 YYREEE (reference sequence). The CDR3 is made up of 16 amino acids. After removal of 4 bases from V and 4 bases from J, the junction contained 8 bases not matched to a gene.

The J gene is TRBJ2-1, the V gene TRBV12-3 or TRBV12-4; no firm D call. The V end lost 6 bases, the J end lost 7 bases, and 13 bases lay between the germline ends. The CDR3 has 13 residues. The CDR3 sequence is CASSTFAVNEQFF. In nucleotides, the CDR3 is TGTGCCAGCAGCACATTCGCGGTGAATGAGCAGTTCTTC.

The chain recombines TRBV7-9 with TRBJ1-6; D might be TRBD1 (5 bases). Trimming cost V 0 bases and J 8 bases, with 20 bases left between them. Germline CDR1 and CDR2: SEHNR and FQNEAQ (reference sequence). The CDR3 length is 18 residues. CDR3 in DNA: TGTGCCAGCAGCTTAGCCAGGAGCCACCTCAAAGGGGATTCACCCCTCCACTTT. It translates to CASSLARSHLKGDSPLHF.

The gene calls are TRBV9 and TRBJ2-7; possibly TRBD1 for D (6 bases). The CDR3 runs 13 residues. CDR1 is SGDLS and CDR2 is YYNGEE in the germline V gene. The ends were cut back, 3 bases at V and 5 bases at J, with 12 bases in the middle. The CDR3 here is CASSATWGHEQYF. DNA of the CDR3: TGTGCCAGCAGCGCCACCTGGGGGCACGAGCAGTACTTC.

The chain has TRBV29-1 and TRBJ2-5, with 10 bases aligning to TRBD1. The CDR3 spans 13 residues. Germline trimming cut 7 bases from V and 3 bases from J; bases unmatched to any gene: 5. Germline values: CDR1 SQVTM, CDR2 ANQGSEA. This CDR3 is CSATTGGEETQYF. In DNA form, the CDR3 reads TGCAGCGCCACGACAGGGGGCGAAGAGACCCAGTACTTC.

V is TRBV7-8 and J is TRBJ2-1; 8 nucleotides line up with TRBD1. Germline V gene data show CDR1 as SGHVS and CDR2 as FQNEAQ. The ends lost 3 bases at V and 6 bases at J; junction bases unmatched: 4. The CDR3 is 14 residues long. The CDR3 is CASSLRTGGNEQFF. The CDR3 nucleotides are TGTGCCAGCAGCTTGCGAACAGGGGGCAATGAGCAGTTCTTC.

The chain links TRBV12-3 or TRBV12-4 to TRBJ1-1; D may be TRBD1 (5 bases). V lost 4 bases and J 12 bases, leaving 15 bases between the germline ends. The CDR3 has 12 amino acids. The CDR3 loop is CASSSGGMRPFF. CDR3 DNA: TGTGCCAGCAGTTCCGGGGGGATGCGACCTTTCTTT.

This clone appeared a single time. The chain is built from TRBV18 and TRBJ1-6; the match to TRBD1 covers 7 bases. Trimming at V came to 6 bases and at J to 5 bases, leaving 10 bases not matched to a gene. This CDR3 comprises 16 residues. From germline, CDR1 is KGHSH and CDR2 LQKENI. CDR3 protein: CASSLTGTVNNSPLHF. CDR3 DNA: TGTGCCAGCTCTCTTACCGGGACAGTGAATAATTCACCCCTCCACTTT.

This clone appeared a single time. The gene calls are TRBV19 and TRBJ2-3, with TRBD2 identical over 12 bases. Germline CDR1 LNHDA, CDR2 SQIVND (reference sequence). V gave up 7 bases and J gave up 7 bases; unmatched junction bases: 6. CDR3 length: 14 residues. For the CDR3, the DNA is TGTGCCAGTACCGAGACTAGCGGGAGATATACGCAGTATTTT. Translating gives CASTETSGRYTQYF.

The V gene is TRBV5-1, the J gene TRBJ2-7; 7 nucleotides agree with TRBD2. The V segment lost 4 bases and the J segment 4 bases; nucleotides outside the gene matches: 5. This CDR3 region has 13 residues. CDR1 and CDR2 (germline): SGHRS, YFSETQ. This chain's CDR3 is CASSEPGGYEQYF. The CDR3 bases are TGCGCCAGCAGCGAGCCGGGGGGTTACGAGCAGTACTTC.

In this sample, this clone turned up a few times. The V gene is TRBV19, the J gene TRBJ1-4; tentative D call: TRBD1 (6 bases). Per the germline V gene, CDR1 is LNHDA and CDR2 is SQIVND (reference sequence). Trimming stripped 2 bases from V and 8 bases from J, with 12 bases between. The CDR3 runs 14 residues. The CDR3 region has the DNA TGTGCCAGTAGTATATCAGGGGTAGGGGAAAAACTGTTTTTT. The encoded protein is CASSISGVGEKLFF.

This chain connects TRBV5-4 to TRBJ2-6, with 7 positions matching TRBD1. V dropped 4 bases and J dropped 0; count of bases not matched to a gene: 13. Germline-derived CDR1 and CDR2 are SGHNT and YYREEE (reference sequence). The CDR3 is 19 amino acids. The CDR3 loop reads CASSLAPGQRTSGANVLTF. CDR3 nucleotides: TGTGCCAGCAGCCTCGCTCCGGGACAGCGAACCTCTGGGGCCAACGTCCTGACTTTC.

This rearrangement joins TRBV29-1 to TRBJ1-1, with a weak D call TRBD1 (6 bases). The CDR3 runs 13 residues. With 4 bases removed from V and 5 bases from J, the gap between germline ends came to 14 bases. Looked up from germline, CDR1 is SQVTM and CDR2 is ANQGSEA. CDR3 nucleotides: TGCAGCGTTGGCTTCCAGGGGAATACTGAAGCTTTCTTT. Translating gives CSVGFQGNTEAFF.

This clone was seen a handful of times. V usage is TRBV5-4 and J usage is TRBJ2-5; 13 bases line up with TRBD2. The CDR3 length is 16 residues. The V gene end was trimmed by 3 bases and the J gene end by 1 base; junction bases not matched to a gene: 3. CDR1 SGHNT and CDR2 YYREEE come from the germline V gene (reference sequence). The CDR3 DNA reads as TGTGCCAGCAGCTGGGGACTAGCGGGGCTCCAAGAGACCCAGTACTTC. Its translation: CASSWGLAGLQETQYF.

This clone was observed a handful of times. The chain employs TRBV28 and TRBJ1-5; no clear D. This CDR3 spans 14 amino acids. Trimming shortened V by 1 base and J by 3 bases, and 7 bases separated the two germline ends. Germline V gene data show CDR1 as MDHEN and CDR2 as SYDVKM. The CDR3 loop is CASSLFSFNQPQHF. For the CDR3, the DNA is TGTGCCAGCAGTTTATTCAGTTTCAATCAGCCCCAGCATTTT.

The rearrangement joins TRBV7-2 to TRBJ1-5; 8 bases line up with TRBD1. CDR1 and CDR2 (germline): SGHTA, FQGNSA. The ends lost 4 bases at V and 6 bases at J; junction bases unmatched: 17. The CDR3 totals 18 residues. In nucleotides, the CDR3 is TGTGCCAGCAGCTATCAACCAGGGGGCGCAAGCCCCGGTCAGCCCCAGCATTTT. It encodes CASSYQPGGASPGQPQHF.

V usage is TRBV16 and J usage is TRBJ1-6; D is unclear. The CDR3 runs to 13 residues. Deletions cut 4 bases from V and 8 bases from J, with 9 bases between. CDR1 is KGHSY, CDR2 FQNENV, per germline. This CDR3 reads CASSPRVDSPLHF. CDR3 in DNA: TGTGCCAGCAGCCCCCGGGTTGATTCACCCCTCCACTTT.

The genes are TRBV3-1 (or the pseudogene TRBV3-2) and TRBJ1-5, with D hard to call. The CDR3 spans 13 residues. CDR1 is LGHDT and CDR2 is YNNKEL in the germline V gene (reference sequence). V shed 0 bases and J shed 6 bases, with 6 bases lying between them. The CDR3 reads CASSQDSIQPQHF. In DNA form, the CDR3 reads TGTGCCAGCAGCCAAGATTCCATTCAGCCCCAGCATTTT.

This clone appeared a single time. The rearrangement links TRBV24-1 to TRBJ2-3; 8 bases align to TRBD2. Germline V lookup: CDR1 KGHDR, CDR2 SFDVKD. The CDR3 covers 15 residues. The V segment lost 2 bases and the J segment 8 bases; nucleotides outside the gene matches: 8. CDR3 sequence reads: CATSDSSGGIGTQYF. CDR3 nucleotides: TGTGCCACCAGTGATTCGAGCGGGGGAATAGGTACGCAGTATTTT.